Here is one T cell receptor (beta chain) with its context. Its matching antigen is unknown. This entry belongs to a study of T cell responses to AZD1222 COVID-19 vaccine. Second-dose groups at about 4 or about 12 weeks were pooled. Study-level results: Spike-specific TCR breadth and depth grew following two AZD1222 doses. Reports indicate that nearly half of spike-specific TCRs are directed at unmutated variant regions. In all cases, repertoires were sampled only after the peak T cell response.

This CDR3 has 15 amino acids. V lost 7 bases and J lost 7, with 18 bases in between. Looked up from germline, CDR1 is KGHDR and CDR2 is SFDVKD. Clones were read by immunoSEQ multiplex PCR, and TCRdb kept only the in-frame ones, dropping some. The table records 100,000 or so clones, about 91% of them present only once. The rearrangement joins TRBV24-1 to TRBJ2-2; D possibly corresponds to TRBD1 (5 bases). This receptor was identified in an adult who received the AZD1222 COVID-19 vaccine. The material sequenced was peripheral blood, taken 28 days after the second AZD1222 dose. The CDR3 DNA reads TGTGCCACCAGCCCCGGAGACAGATTGTACGGGGAGCTGTTTTTT. This gives the protein CATSPGDRLYGELFF.